Shown below are 8 T cell receptor beta chains from a single sample sequenced in a study of response to subunit inactivated influenza vaccine. TCRdb reprocessed the RT-PCR reads via MiXCR and lists one record per CDR3 protein. Of approximately 530,000 distinct CDR3 sequences in the sample, 10% to 15% were seen once. Source: PBMCs from blood, taken roughly 45 days after vaccination. These receptors were collected from a man aged 50-59 years who received an inactivated influenza vaccine.

V and J are TRBV5-1 and TRBJ2-1; D may match TRBD1 or TRBD2 (7 bases each). Trimming removed 3 bases at V and 1 base at J, with 32 bases between. CDR3 size: 22 residues. CDR1 and CDR2 from the germline V gene are SGHRS and YFSETQ. CDR3 in amino acids: CASSWPNAQGGQRCVSYNEQFF. In nucleotides, the CDR3 is TGCGCCAGCAGCTGGCCAAACGCGCAGGGGGGGCAACGTTGTGTTTCCTACAATGAGCAGTTCTTC.

This clonotype was observed a handful of times. The chain links TRBV28 to TRBJ1-5, with D uncertain. This CDR3 spans 16 amino acids. The germline V gene has CDR1 MDHEN and CDR2 SYDVKM. Trimming removed 3 bases at V and 2 bases at J, with 14 bases between. CDR3: CASSFFPESRNQPQHF. CDR3 bases: TGTGCCAGCAGTTTTTTTCCAGAGTCTCGCAATCAGCCCCAGCATTTT. Looking up the rest from reference TRBV28 and TRBJ1-5 gives the full variable domain: DVKVTQSSRYLVKRTGEKVFLECVQDMDHENMFWYRQDPGLGLRLIYFSYDVKMKEKGDIPEGYSVSREKKERFSLILESASTNQTSMYLCASSFFPESRNQPQHFGDGTRLSIL.

The genes are TRBV6-2 or TRBV6-3 and TRBJ2-2; TRBD1 or TRBD2 may be the D gene (5 bases each). CDR3 length: 14 amino acids. V lost 5 bases and J lost 3, with 10 bases in between. The germline CDR1 and CDR2 sequences are MNHEY and SVGEGT. CDR3 protein: CASSGDRYTGELFF. The CDR3 bases are TGTGCCAGCAGTGGGGACCGTTACACCGGGGAGCTGTTTTTT.

The genes are TRBV25-1 and TRBJ2-7, with 8 bases lining up with TRBD2. CDR3 length: 12 residues. Germline V gene data show CDR1 as MGHDK and CDR2 as SYGVNS. V shed 6 bases, J shed 5 bases, and the junction held 3 bases outside the gene matches. The CDR3 coding sequence is TGTGCCAGCAGGGCGGGGGGCCACGAGCAGTACTTC. Its protein is CASRAGGHEQYF.

For this clonotype: A read error is possible here, since a much larger clone lies one base away. This chain joins TRBV5-1 and TRBJ2-2, with 8 bases that match TRBD2. The CDR3 spans 16 residues. Germline V lookup: CDR1 SGHRS, CDR2 YFSETQ. The V segment lost 4 bases and the J segment 2 bases; nucleotides outside the gene matches: 7. The CDR3 nucleotides read TGCGCCAGCAGCAAAGAGCGGGGGCGCAACACCGGGGAGCTGTTTTTT. Its translation: CASSKERGRNTGELFF. Filled out from reference TRBV5-1 and TRBJ2-2, the complete variable domain reads KAGVTQTPRYLIKTRGQQVTLSCSPISGHRSVSWYQQTPGQGLQFLFEYFSETQRNKGNFPGRFSGRQFSNSRSEMNVSTLELGDSALYLCASSKERGRNTGELFFGEGSRLTVL.

This clonotype was seen more than once but under ten times. The chain has TRBV3-1 and TRBJ1-2; D is uncertain. The germline V gene encodes CDR1 LGHDT and CDR2 YNNKEL (reference sequence). This CDR3 spans 13 amino acids. V lost 6 bases to trimming and J lost 4 bases, with 12 bases between them. CDR3 sequence (DNA): TGTGCCAGCAGTCAGAAGGTTTTCTATGGCTACACCTTC. Encoded protein: CASSQKVFYGYTF.

The chain is built from TRBV5-4 and TRBJ2-4; D uncertain. This CDR3 spans 20 amino acids. Germline-derived CDR1 and CDR2 are SGHNT and YYREEE (reference sequence). The V end was cut by 0 bases, the J end by 0 bases, with 22 bases between. The CDR3 sequence is CASSLAVRPYSLLAKNIQYF. CDR3 nucleotide sequence: TGTGCCAGCAGCTTGGCCGTCAGACCGTACTCTCTCTTAGCCAAAAACATTCAGTACTTC.

This clonotype was recorded a few times. The V gene is TRBV29-1, the J gene TRBJ2-5; 7 bases are shared with TRBD2. This CDR3 is 13 amino acids long. Trimming cost V 7 bases and J 5 bases; bases outside gene matches: 10. The germline V gene has CDR1 SQVTM and CDR2 ANQGSEA. The CDR3 DNA is TGCAGCGGTCTTACGGGAGGCAGGGAGACCCAGTACTTC. As protein: CSGLTGGRETQYF.